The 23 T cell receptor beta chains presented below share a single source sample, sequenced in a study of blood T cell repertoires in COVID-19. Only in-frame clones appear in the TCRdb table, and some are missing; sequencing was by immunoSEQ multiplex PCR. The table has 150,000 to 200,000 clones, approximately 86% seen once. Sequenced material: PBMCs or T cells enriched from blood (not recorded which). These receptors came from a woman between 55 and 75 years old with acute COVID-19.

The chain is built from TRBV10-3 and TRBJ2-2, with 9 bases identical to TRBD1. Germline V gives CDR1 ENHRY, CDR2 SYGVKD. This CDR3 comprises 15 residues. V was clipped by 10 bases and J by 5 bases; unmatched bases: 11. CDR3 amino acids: CATLSGTGRTGELFF. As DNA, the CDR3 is TGTGCCACCCTGTCCGGGACAGGGAGGACCGGGGAGCTGTTTTTT.

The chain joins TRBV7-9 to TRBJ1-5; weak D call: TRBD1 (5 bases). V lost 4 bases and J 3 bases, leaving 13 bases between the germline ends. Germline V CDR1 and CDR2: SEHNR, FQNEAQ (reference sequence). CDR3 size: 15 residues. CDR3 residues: CASSSPQEPNQPQHF. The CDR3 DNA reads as TGTGCCAGCAGCTCACCACAGGAACCCAATCAGCCCCAGCATTTT.

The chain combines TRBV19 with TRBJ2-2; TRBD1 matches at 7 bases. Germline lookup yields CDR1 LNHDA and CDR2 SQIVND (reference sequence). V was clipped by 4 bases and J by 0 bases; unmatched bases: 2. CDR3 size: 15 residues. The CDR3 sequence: CASSKQGTNTGELFF. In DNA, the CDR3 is TGTGCCAGTAGTAAACAGGGGACGAACACCGGGGAGCTGTTTTTT. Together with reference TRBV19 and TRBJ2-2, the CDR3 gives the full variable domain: DGGITQSPKYLFRKEGQNVTLSCEQNLNHDAMYWYRQDPGQGLRLIYYSQIVNDFQKGDIAEGYSVSREKKESFPLTVTSAQKNPTAFYLCASSKQGTNTGELFFGEGSRLTVL.

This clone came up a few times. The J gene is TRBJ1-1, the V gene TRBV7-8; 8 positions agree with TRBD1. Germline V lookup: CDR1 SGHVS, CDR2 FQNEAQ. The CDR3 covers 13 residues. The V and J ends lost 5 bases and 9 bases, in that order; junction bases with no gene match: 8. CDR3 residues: CASSARQGSKAFF. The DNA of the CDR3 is TGTGCCAGCAGCGCCAGACAGGGGTCGAAAGCTTTCTTT.

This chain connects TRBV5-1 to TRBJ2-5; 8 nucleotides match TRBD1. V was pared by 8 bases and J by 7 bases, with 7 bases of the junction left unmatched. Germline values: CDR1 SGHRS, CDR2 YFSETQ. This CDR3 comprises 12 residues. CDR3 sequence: CASSTGEGTQYF. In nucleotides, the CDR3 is TGCGCCAGTTCGACAGGGGAAGGGACCCAGTACTTC.

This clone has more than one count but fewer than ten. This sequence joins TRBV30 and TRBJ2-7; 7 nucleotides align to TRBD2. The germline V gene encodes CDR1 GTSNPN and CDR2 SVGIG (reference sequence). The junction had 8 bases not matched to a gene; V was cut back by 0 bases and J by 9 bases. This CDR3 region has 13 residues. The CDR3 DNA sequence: TGTGCCTGGAGTGTACGGGGAGGGCGTGGGCAGTACTTC. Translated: CAWSVRGGRGQYF. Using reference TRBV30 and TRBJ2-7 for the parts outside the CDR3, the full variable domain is SQTIHQWPATLVQPVGSPLSLECTVEGTSNPNLYWYRQAAGRGLQLLFYSVGIGQISSEVPQNLSASRPQDRQFILSSKKLLLSDSGFYLCAWSVRGGRGQYFGPGTRLTVT.

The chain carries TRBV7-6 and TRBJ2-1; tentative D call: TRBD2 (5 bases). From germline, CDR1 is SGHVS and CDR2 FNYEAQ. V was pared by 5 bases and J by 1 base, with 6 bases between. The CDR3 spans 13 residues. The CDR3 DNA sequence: TGTGCCAGCAGCCGCGGGTCCTACAATGAGCAGTTCTTC. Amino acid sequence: CASSRGSYNEQFF.

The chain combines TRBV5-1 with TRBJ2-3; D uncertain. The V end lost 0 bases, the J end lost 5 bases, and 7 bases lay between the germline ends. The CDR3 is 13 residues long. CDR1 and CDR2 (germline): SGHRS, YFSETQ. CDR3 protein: CASSLGHEDTQYF. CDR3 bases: TGCGCCAGCAGCTTGGGGCACGAAGATACGCAGTATTTT.

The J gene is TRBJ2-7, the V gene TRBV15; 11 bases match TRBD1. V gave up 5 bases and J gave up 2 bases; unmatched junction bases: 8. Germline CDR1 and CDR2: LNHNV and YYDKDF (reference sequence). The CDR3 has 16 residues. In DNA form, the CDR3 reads TGTGCCACCAGCGGGGGGTTGGGACAGGGGGCCTACGAGCAGTACGTC. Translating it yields CATSGGLGQGAYEQYV.

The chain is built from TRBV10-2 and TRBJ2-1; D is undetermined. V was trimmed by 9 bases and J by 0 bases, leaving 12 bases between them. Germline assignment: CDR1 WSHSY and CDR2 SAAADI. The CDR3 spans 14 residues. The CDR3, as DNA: TGCGCCAGTCTTGCGCAGGACTCCTACAATGAGCAGTTCTTC. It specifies CASLAQDSYNEQFF.

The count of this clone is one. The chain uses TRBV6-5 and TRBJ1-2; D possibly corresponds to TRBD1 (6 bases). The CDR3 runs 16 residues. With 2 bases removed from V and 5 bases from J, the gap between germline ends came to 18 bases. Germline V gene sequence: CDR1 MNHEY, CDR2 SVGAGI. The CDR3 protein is CASSYAGAAGTYGYTF. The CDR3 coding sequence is TGTGCCAGCAGTTACGCAGGGGCCGCTGGGACATATGGCTACACCTTC.

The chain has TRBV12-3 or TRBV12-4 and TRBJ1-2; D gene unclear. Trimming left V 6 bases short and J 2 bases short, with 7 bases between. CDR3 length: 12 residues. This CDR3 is CASSAGNYGYTF. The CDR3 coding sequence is TGTGCCAGCAGCGCAGGAAACTATGGCTACACCTTC.

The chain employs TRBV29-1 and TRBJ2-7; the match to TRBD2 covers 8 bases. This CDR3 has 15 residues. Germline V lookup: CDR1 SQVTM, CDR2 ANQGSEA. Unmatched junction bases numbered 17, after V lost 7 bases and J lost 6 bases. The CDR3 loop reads CSAGLRAGDAGEQYF. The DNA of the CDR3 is TGCAGCGCCGGACTTCGAGCGGGAGACGCGGGCGAGCAGTACTTC.

CDR3 in DNA: TGTGCCAGCAGCTTGGAGGGGGCTCGGCAGCCCCAGCATTTT. It encodes CASSLEGARQPQHF. The rearrangement joins TRBV5-4 to TRBJ1-5, with 7 nucleotides matching TRBD1. Trimming cost V 0 bases and J 7 bases; bases outside gene matches: 4. Germline CDR1 reads SGHNT; CDR2 reads YYREEE (reference sequence). This CDR3 region has 14 residues.

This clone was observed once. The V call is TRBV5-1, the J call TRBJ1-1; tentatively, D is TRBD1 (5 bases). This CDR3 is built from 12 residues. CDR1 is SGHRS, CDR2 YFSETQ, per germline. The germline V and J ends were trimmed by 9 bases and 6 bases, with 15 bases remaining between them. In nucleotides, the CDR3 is TGCGCCATCGGACGGGGGGTCGCTGAAGCTTTCTTT. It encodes CAIGRGVAEAFF.

The CDR3 nucleotides are TGTGCCAGCAGTTATTTCTCCGGAAACACCATATATTTT. Protein product: CASSYFSGNTIYF. V is TRBV6-2 or TRBV6-3 and J is TRBJ1-3; no clear D. The germline CDR1 and CDR2 sequences are MNHEY and SVGEGT. The CDR3 is 13 amino acids. V gave up 3 bases and J gave up 4 bases, with 7 bases separating them.

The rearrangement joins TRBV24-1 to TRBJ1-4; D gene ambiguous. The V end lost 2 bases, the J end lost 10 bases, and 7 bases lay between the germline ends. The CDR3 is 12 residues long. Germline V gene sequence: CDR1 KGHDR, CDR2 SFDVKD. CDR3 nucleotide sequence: TGTGCCACCAGTGATTCCGACACAAAACTGTTTTTT. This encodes CATSDSDTKLFF.

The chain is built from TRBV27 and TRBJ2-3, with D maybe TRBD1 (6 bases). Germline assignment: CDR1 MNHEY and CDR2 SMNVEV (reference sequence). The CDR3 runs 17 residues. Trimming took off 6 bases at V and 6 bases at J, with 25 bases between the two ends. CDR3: CASRETDPRGPLDTQYF. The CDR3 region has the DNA TGTGCCAGCAGAGAAACCGATCCCAGGGGCCCTTTGGATACGCAGTATTTT.

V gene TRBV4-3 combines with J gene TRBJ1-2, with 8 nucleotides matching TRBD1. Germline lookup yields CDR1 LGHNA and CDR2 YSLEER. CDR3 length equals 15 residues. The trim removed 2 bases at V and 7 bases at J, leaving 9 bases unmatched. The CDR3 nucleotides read TGCGCCAGCAGCCAATCCCAACAGGGGGTGTCTGGCTACACCTTC. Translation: CASSQSQQGVSGYTF.

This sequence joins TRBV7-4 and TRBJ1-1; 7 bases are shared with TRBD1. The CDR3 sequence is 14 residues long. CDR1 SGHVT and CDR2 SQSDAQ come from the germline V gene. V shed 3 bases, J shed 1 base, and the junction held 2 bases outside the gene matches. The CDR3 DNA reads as TGTGCCAGCAGCTTGGGACAGCAGAACACTGAAGCTTTCTTT. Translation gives CASSLGQQNTEAFF. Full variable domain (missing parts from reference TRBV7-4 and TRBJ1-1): GAGVSQSPRYKVAKRGRDVALRCDSISGHVTLYWYRQTLGQGSEVLTYSQSDAQRDKSGRPSGRFSAERPERSVSTLKIQRTEQGDSAVYLCASSLGQQNTEAFFGQGTRLTVV.

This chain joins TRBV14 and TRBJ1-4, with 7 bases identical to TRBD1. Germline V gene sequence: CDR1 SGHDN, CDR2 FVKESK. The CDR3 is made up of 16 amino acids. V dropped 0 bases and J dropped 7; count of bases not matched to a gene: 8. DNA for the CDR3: TGTGCCAGCAGCCAAGAGACAGGGTGGGTCGGTGAAAAACTGTTTTTT. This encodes CASSQETGWVGEKLFF.

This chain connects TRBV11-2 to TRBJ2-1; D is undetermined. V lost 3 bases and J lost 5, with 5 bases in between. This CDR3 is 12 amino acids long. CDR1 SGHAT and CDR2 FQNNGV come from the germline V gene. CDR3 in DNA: TGTGCCAGCAGCTTCGCGGACAATGAGCAGTTCTTC. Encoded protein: CASSFADNEQFF.

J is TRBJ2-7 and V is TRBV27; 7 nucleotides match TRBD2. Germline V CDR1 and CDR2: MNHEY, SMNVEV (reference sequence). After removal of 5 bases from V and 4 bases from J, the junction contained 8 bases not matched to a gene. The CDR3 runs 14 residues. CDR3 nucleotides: TGTGCCAGCAGTGTCGCGGGCGGGGGTTACGAGCAGTACTTC. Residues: CASSVAGGGYEQYF.